The entry below describes one TCR beta chain. At one end, the junction sequence differs from germline, possibly due to a read error. Per the germline V gene, CDR1 is DFQATT and CDR2 is SNEGSKA (reference sequence). This CDR3 contains 18 residues. These data originate in a study of blood T cells in healthy people across ages. The use of a sample-barcoded 5' primer and a J-beta primer mix characterized a second PCR of about 7 to 12 cycles. MiXCR, run by TCRdb on the 5' RACE reads, gives a single entry per CDR3 protein. The data hold 1,300,000 or so distinct CDR3 sequences, with 45% to 70% observed a single time. Individuals who donated were healthy Caucasians from Russia aged about 6 to 95.

This chain connects TRBV20-1 to TRBJ1-5, with a weak D call TRBD1 (6 bases). The material sequenced was blood. This receptor was obtained from a man aged 18-30 years in good health. The CDR3 is CSARDLRSTGIPHQPQHF. CDR3 coding DNA: TGCAGCGCTAGAGATCTGCGGAGTACAGGGATTCCCCATCAGCCCCAGCATTTT.